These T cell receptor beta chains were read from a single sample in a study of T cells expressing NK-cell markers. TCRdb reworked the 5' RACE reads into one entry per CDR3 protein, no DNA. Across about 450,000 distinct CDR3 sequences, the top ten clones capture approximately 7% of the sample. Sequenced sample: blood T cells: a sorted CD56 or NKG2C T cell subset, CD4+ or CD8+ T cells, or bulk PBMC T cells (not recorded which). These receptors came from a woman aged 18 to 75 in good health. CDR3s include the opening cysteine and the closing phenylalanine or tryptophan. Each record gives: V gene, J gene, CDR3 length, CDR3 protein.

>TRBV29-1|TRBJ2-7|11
CSGGTGGEQYF
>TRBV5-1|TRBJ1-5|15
CASQVTGESNQPQHF
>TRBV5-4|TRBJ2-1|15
CASSLDRLPYNEQFF
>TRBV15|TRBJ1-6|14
CATSREGDNSPLHF
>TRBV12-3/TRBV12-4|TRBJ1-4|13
CACRVATNEKLFF
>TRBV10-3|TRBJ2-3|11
CAIGGPDTQYF
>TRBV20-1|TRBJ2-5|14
CSAFRTGNQETQYF
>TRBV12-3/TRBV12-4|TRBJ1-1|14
CASAHGRMNTEAFF
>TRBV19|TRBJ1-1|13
CASSQKRGTEAFF
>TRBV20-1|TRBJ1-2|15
CSARTISKDNYGYTF
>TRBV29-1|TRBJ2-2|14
CSVDRFGNTGELFF
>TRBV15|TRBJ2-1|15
CATSSSGSSYNEQFF
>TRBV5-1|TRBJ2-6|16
CASSLRGKAGANVLTF
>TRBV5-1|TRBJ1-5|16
CASSLEAAAGNQPQHF
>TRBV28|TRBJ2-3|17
CASSFPRSVASTDTQYF
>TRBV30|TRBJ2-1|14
CAWATVVTYNEQFF
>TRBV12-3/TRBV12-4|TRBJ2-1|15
CASSGPGQVGNEQFF
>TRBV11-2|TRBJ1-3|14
CASSSRISGNTIYF
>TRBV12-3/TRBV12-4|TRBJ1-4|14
CASMGDRRRKKLFF
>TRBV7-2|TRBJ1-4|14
CASSFLSRNEKLFF
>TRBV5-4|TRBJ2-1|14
CASSLGSLLNEQFF
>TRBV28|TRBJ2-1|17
CASSGANAGTPYNEQFF
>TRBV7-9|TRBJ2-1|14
CASSLGDSRGEQFF
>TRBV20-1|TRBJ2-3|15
CSASPGDRPTDTQYF
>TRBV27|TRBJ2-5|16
CASSTRQRQGSETQYF
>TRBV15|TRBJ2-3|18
CATSRDASGRAITDTQYF
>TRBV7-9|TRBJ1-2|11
CASSRSTGYTF
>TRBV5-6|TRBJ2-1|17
CASSLDGRALGDDEQFF
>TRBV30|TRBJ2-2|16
CAWRDQGVANTGELFF
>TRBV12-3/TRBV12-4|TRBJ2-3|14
CASSLQRDTDTQYF
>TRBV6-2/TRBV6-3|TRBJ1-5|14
CASSDRQSHGPQHF
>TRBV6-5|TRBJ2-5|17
CASSYSTGTGGRETQYF
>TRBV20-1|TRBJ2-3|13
CSARLASTDTQYF
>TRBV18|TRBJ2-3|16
CASSPGRADTTDTQYF
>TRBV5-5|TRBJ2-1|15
CASSPGLSYYNEQFF
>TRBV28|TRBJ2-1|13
CAGGTLSYNEQFF
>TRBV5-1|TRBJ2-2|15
CASSLPGLSAGELFF
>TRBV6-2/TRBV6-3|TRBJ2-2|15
CASAIRLGDTGELFF
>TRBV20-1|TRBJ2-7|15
CSATPSTGSTYEQYF
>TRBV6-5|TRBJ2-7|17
CASSYSPGLAGAYEQYF
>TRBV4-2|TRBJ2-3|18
CASSQEGSGRGSTDTQYF
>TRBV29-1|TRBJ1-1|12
CSVAPGGAEAFF
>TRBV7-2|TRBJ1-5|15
CASSLGDLSNQPQHF
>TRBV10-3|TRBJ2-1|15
CAISGGGQTYNEQFF
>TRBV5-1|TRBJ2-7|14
CASSHPGQGYEQYF
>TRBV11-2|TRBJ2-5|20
CASSPSAGGPSVLGQETQYF
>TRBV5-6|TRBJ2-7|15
CASSLIRDRSYEQYF
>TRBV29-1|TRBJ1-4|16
CSASENRASTNEKLFF
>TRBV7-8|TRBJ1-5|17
CASSLNPGQMNNQPQHF
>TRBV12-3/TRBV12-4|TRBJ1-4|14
CASKPGLPNEKLFF